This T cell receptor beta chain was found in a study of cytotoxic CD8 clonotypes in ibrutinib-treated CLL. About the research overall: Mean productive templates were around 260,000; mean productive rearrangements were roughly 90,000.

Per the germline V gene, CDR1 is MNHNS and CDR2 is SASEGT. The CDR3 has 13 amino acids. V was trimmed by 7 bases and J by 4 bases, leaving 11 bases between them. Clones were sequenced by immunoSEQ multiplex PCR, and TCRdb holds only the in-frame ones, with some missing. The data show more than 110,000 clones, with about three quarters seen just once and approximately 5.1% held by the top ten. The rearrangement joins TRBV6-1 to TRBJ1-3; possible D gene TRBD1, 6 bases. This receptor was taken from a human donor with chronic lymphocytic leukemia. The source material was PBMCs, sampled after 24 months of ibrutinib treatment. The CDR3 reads CASKGGAGNTIYF. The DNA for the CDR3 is TGTGCCAGCAAGGGGGGGGCGGGAAACACCATATATTTT.